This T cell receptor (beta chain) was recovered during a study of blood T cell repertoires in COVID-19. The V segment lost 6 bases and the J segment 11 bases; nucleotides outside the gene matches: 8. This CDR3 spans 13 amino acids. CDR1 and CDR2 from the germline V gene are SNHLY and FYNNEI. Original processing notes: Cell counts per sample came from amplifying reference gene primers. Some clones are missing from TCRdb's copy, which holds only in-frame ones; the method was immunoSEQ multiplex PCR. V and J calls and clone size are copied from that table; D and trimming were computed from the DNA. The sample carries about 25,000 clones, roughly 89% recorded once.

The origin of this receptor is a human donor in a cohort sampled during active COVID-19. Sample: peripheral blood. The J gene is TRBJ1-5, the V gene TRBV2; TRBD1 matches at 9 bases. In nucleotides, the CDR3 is TGTGCCAGCAGGGACAGGGGCCCTGAGTCCCAGCATTTT. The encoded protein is CASRDRGPESQHF.